These 30 T cell receptor beta chains share one sample of origin, sequenced in a study of blood T cell repertoires in COVID-19 (dated by TCRdb to the early 2020s). Libraries came from the immunoSEQ multiplex PCR assay. Imported from immuneACCESS, the table was reduced by TCRdb to in-frame sequences with V and J called. These copies leave out some clones; in studies compared against another copy, an unresolved V gene accounts for under half, and the cause of the remainder is not known. The sample table holds about 60,000 clones, of which 90% were seen once. Of the sample, more than 6.5% is held by the ten largest clones. Sequenced material: peripheral blood. The receptors stem from a human donor with active COVID-19. The donor label of this sample is uncertain.

The chain employs TRBV5-4 and TRBJ2-7; 8 nucleotides line up with TRBD1. J gave up 2 bases and V 3 bases, and 13 bases lay outside the gene matches. Germline V gene sequence: CDR1 SGHNT, CDR2 YYREEE (reference sequence). This CDR3 contains 17 residues. CDR3 in amino acids: CASSSLLTRDRTYEQYF. Here the CDR3 DNA reads TGTGCCAGCAGCTCCCTTCTTACCCGGGACAGGACCTACGAGCAGTACTTC.

This clone occurred once. V is TRBV9 and J is TRBJ2-1; 8 nucleotides match TRBD1. The CDR3 is 15 residues long. V was clipped by 4 bases and J by 2 bases; unmatched bases: 5. The germline gives CDR1 SGDLS, CDR2 YYNGEE. In nucleotides, the CDR3 is TGTGCCAGCAGCCAGATACAGGGGGCCTACAATGAGCAGTTCTTC. Translated: CASSQIQGAYNEQFF.

The chain couples TRBV6-5 to TRBJ2-2; D call uncertain. CDR1 is MNHEY and CDR2 is SVGAGI in the germline V gene. The CDR3 runs to 13 residues. Trimming removed 6 bases from V and 8 bases from J, with 13 bases in between. The CDR3 loop is CASRVGNMGELFF. CDR3 nucleotide sequence: TGTGCCAGCAGGGTGGGCAATATGGGGGAGCTGTTTTTT.

V gene TRBV2 combines with J gene TRBJ2-1, with 8 bases fitting TRBD2. The J segment lost 10 bases and the V segment lost 2 bases, leaving 4 bases of the junction unmatched. Per the germline V gene, CDR1 is SNHLY and CDR2 is FYNNEI. The CDR3 is made up of 13 amino acids. The chain's CDR3 is CASSESPSGEQFF. DNA for the CDR3: TGTGCCAGCAGTGAATCCCCTAGCGGGGAGCAGTTCTTC.

The rearrangement joins TRBV28 to TRBJ1-1; D is unresolved. Trimming removed 5 bases from V and 6 bases from J, with 19 bases in between. The CDR3 is 15 residues long. The germline V gene encodes CDR1 MDHEN and CDR2 SYDVKM. This chain's CDR3 is CASSAPGAMLAEAFF. The CDR3 nucleotides are TGTGCCAGCAGTGCCCCGGGAGCAATGTTGGCTGAAGCTTTCTTT.

The chain recombines TRBV11-2 with TRBJ1-5, with D possibly TRBD1 on 6 matching bases. Looked up from germline, CDR1 is SGHAT and CDR2 is FQNNGV. Trimming stripped 5 bases from V and 7 bases from J, with 15 bases between. The CDR3 consists of 14 residues. This chain's CDR3 is CASSRRGEGQPQHF. As DNA, the CDR3 is TGTGCCAGCAGCCGAAGGGGGGAGGGCCAGCCCCAGCATTTT. Based on the CDR3 plus reference TRBV11-2 and TRBJ1-5, the full variable domain is EAGVAQSPRYKIIEKRQSVAFWCNPISGHATLYWYQQILGQGPKLLIQFQNNGVVDDSQLPKDRFSAERLKGVDSTLKIQPAKLEDSAVYLCASSRRGEGQPQHFGDGTRLSIL.

V usage is TRBV5-1 and J usage is TRBJ2-7, with 9 positions matching TRBD1. Germline CDR1 and CDR2: SGHRS and YFSETQ. V shed 3 bases and J 3 bases; nucleotides not matched to a gene: 1. The CDR3 is 13 amino acids. The CDR3 sequence is CASSWTGDYEQYF. For the CDR3, the DNA is TGCGCCAGCAGCTGGACAGGGGACTACGAGCAGTACTTC.

The rearrangement links TRBV6-4 to TRBJ2-3; 9 bases are shared with TRBD1. J was trimmed by 2 bases and V by 3 bases; bases with no gene match: 6. CDR3 size: 16 residues. Germline V CDR1 and CDR2: MRHNA, SNTAGT. The CDR3 protein is CASSEAGQGITDTQYF. The CDR3 bases are TGTGCCAGCAGTGAAGCTGGACAGGGGATCACAGATACGCAGTATTTT.

The chain carries TRBV6-5 and TRBJ2-2, with D hard to call. The V and J ends lost 6 bases and 7 bases respectively, with 6 bases between them. The germline V gene encodes CDR1 MNHEY and CDR2 SVGAGI. The CDR3 length is 11 residues. CDR3 loop: CASSYYGELFF. DNA of the CDR3: TGTGCCAGCAGCTATTACGGGGAGCTGTTTTTT.

The J gene is TRBJ2-7, the V gene TRBV3-1 (or the pseudogene TRBV3-2); 7 nucleotides align to TRBD1. From germline, CDR1 is LGHDT and CDR2 YNNKEL (reference sequence). The junction had 7 bases not matched to a gene; V was cut back by 0 bases and J by 5 bases. This CDR3 has 15 residues. The CDR3 coding sequence is TGTGCCAGCAGCCAAGATGGCACAGGGGTGGACGAGCAGTACTTC. Its protein is CASSQDGTGVDEQYF.

V gene TRBV29-1 combines with J gene TRBJ2-7; weak D call: TRBD2 (5 bases). The CDR3 runs to 12 residues. The V and J ends lost 8 bases and 2 bases respectively, with 13 bases between them. Germline CDR1 and CDR2: SQVTM and ANQGSEA. Written as DNA, the CDR3 is TGCAGCTCACGAACGGGGACCTACGAGCAGTACTTC. Its protein product is CSSRTGTYEQYF.

The rearrangement links TRBV7-3 to TRBJ2-7; 7 bases agree with TRBD1. The CDR3 spans 15 residues. CDR1 and CDR2 from the germline V gene are SGHTA and FQGTGA. V lost 4 bases to trimming and J lost 2 bases; unmatched junction nucleotides: 8. CDR3 sequence: CASSYSRQGPYEQYF. CDR3 sequence (DNA): TGTGCCAGCAGCTACTCCCGACAGGGCCCCTACGAGCAGTACTTC. Full variable domain (rest looked up from reference TRBV7-3 and TRBJ2-7): GAGVSQTPSNKVTEKGKYVELRCDPISGHTALYWYRQSLGQGPEFLIYFQGTGAADDSGLPNDRFFAVRPEGSVSTLKIQRTERGDSAVYLCASSYSRQGPYEQYFGPGTRLTVT.

The V and J genes are TRBV19 and TRBJ2-3; D is unclear. The germline V gene encodes CDR1 LNHDA and CDR2 SQIVND (reference sequence). The CDR3 contains 13 residues. V lost 6 bases and J lost 2, with 9 bases in between. This chain's CDR3 is CASRAVATDTQYF. Written as DNA, the CDR3 is TGTGCCAGTAGGGCCGTGGCCACAGATACGCAGTATTTT.

CDR3 in amino acids: CASNSQGGPYEQYF. DNA for the CDR3: TGTGCCAGCAACTCACAGGGGGGGCCCTACGAGCAGTACTTC. V gene TRBV28 combines with J gene TRBJ2-7; D may be TRBD1 (8 bases). From germline, CDR1 is MDHEN and CDR2 SYDVKM. V was trimmed by 7 bases and J by 2 bases, leaving 15 bases between them. CDR3 length: 14 amino acids.

The J gene is TRBJ2-7, the V gene TRBV9, with TRBD2 matching 8 bases. Germline CDR1 SGDLS, CDR2 YYNGEE. CDR3 size: 14 residues. V shed 3 bases and J 5 bases; nucleotides not matched to a gene: 7. The CDR3 DNA sequence: TGTGCCAGCAGCGCCGGCGGGAGGACCAACGAGCAGTACTTC. It codes for CASSAGGRTNEQYF.

The chain links TRBV4-3 to TRBJ2-3; TRBD2 agrees at 7 bases. Germline CDR1 and CDR2: LGHNA and YSLEER. The CDR3 spans 17 residues. The J segment lost 1 base and the V segment lost 1 base, leaving 8 bases of the junction unmatched. The CDR3 bases are TGCGCCAGCAGCCAAGGCGGGAGAGGAACGGGCACAGATACGCAGTATTTT. Protein: CASSQGGRGTGTDTQYF.

The rearrangement uses TRBV29-1 and TRBJ2-1; D uncertain. There are 14 residues in the CDR3. V was pared by 1 base and J by 0 bases, with 7 bases between. CDR1 and CDR2 from the germline V gene are SQVTM and ANQGSEA. The CDR3 reads CSVEAHSSYNEQFF. The CDR3 bases are TGCAGCGTTGAAGCCCACAGCTCCTACAATGAGCAGTTCTTC.

This chain links TRBV10-3 with TRBJ1-5; D remains ambiguous. This CDR3 is built from 12 residues. The V gene's germline CDR1 is ENHRY and CDR2 SYGVKD. V lost 8 bases and J 1 base, leaving 6 bases between the germline ends. CDR3 amino acids: CAIGRSNQPQHF. CDR3 DNA: TGTGCCATCGGCCGAAGCAATCAGCCCCAGCATTTT.

J is TRBJ1-1 and V is TRBV12-3 or TRBV12-4; D is ambiguous. V gave up 2 bases and J gave up 5 bases, with 9 bases separating them. CDR3 length: 13 amino acids. CDR3 coding DNA: TGTGCCAGCAGTTTACCCTTTGAGACTGAAGCTTTCTTT. Translating gives CASSLPFETEAFF.

The chain carries TRBV7-9 and TRBJ2-7, with 8 bases aligning to TRBD1. V lost 1 base, J lost 9 bases, and 8 bases stayed unmatched. In germline, CDR1 is SEHNR, CDR2 FQNEAQ (reference sequence). This CDR3 has 14 residues. CDR3 amino acids: CASSLGQGARGQYF. The CDR3 region has the DNA TGTGCCAGCAGCTTAGGGCAGGGGGCGCGTGGGCAGTACTTC.

The chain has TRBV11-2 and TRBJ1-2, with D possibly matching TRBD1 (6 bases). Per the germline V gene, CDR1 is SGHAT and CDR2 is FQNNGV. The CDR3 spans 15 residues. V lost 5 bases to trimming and J lost 5 bases, with 18 bases between them. In nucleotides, the CDR3 is TGTGCCAGCAGCGCAGAGCCGGGACAAATTTATGGCTACACCTTC. This encodes CASSAEPGQIYGYTF.

V gene TRBV10-3 combines with J gene TRBJ2-7; 10 bases map to TRBD2. V lost 5 bases, J lost 5 bases, and 3 bases stayed unmatched. From germline, CDR1 is ENHRY and CDR2 SYGVKD. The CDR3 has 13 amino acids. Here the CDR3 reads CAISLAGVDEQYF. CDR3 nucleotides: TGTGCCATCAGTCTAGCGGGAGTAGACGAGCAGTACTTC.

The V gene is TRBV15, the J gene TRBJ1-1; D call uncertain. Trimming stripped 5 bases from V and 5 bases from J, with 15 bases between. In germline, CDR1 is LNHNV, CDR2 YYDKDF (reference sequence). The CDR3 has 14 amino acids. In nucleotides, the CDR3 is TGTGCCACCAGCTCGGAGACCCGCGGGACTGAAGCTTTCTTT. Protein: CATSSETRGTEAFF.

The chain carries TRBV4-3 and TRBJ2-1, with a tentative D call TRBD1 (5 bases). Germline CDR1 is LGHNA and CDR2 is YSLEER. This CDR3 has 13 amino acids. The V end lost 0 bases, the J end lost 9 bases, and 9 bases lay between the germline ends. The CDR3 DNA is TGCGCCAGCAGCCAAGAAGGGGTCGGTGAGCAGTTCTTC. Its protein is CASSQEGVGEQFF.

This rearrangement joins TRBV5-8 to TRBJ2-3, with 7 bases identical to TRBD1. With 3 bases clipped from V and 2 bases from J, the junction kept 3 bases outside the gene matches. The CDR3 spans 14 residues. Germline CDR1 and CDR2: SGHTS and YDEGEE. The DNA of the CDR3 is TGTGCCAGCAGCTCCGGACAGGCCACAGATACGCAGTATTTT. Translation gives CASSSGQATDTQYF.

This rearrangement joins TRBV14 to TRBJ2-4, with a tentative D call TRBD1 (8 bases). Trimming left V 4 bases short and J 7 bases short, with 14 bases between. CDR3 size: 14 residues. Germline V lookup: CDR1 SGHDN, CDR2 FVKESK. This CDR3 reads CASSRGQGGNIQYF. In nucleotides, the CDR3 is TGTGCCAGCAGCCGAGGACAGGGAGGGAACATTCAGTACTTC.

The genes are TRBV5-5 and TRBJ1-5; perhaps TRBD1 as D (5 bases). Trimming shortened V by 8 bases and J by 1 base, and 13 bases separated the two germline ends. Germline V gene data show CDR1 as SGHKS and CDR2 as YYEKEE (reference sequence). This CDR3 spans 14 amino acids. CDR3 amino acids: CASSGEVSNQPQHF. The CDR3 DNA sequence: TGTGCCAGTTCGGGGGAGGTGAGCAATCAGCCCCAGCATTTT.

This clone was observed once. This chain links TRBV5-1 with TRBJ1-1; 7 bases are a match to TRBD1. J gave up 6 bases and V 2 bases, and 10 bases lay outside the gene matches. The germline V gene encodes CDR1 SGHRS and CDR2 YFSETQ. This CDR3 has 15 residues. CDR3 in DNA: TGCGCCAGCAGCTTCCTGAGACAGGGCATCCCTGAAGCTTTCTTT. Its protein product is CASSFLRQGIPEAFF.

This chain joins TRBV6-5 and TRBJ2-5; TRBD1 might be the D (6 bases). The V end was cut by 2 bases, the J end by 1 base, with 8 bases between. The CDR3 has 14 amino acids. Germline CDR1 MNHEY, CDR2 SVGAGI. The CDR3 DNA is TGTGCCAGCAGTTACCGGGACACCCAAGAGACCCAGTACTTC. Protein sequence: CASSYRDTQETQYF.

V is TRBV28 and J is TRBJ2-7, with unresolved D. This CDR3 region has 12 residues. V was clipped by 3 bases and J by 12 bases, with 15 bases between them. Germline values: CDR1 MDHEN, CDR2 SYDVKM. Here the CDR3 reads CASSFPSVEWYF. The CDR3 nucleotides read TGTGCCAGCAGTTTCCCGTCCGTTGAGTGGTACTTC.